These 17 T cell receptor beta chains share one sample of origin, sequenced in a study of identical twins. From the 5' RACE reads, TCRdb called clonotypes with MiXCR, one entry per CDR3 protein. This table has about 520,000 distinct CDR3 sequences, 22% appearing once. Another study also made use of these data, one on T cells expressing NK-cell markers.

Sequenced sample: CD4+ T cells sorted from blood. These receptors all stem from a woman aged 18-29 years in good health.

This clonotype was picked up a small number of times. This chain joins TRBV29-1 and TRBJ1-1; a possible D gene is TRBD1 (6 bases). The V end lost 5 bases, the J end lost 1 base, and 11 bases lay between the germline ends. The CDR3 consists of 13 residues. Germline lookup yields CDR1 SQVTM and CDR2 ANQGSEA. Here the CDR3 reads CSVPVQGNTEAFF. CDR3 nucleotide sequence: TGCAGCGTTCCGGTACAGGGGAACACTGAAGCTTTCTTT.

This chain connects TRBV3-1 to TRBJ1-1; D unclear. Trimming took 4 bases from V and 4 from J, leaving 19 bases between them. The length of the CDR3 is 16 residues. Germline assignment: CDR1 LGHDT and CDR2 YNNKEL (reference sequence). CDR3 residues: CASSPRDQQSATEAFF. The CDR3 coding sequence is TGTGCCAGCAGCCCACGGGATCAACAGAGTGCCACTGAAGCTTTCTTT.

This clonotype showed up just a few times. J is TRBJ1-1 and V is TRBV29-1; D remains ambiguous. This CDR3 is built from 12 residues. V lost 7 bases, J lost 0 bases, and 9 bases lay in between. Looked up from germline, CDR1 is SQVTM and CDR2 is ANQGSEA. As DNA, the CDR3 is TGCAGCGGTACAGAAGTGAACACTGAAGCTTTCTTT. It yields the protein CSGTEVNTEAFF.

This sequence joins TRBV20-1 and TRBJ1-4; 11 bases are a match to TRBD1. Per germline, CDR1 DFQATT and CDR2 SNEGSKA (reference sequence). The CDR3 has 15 residues. Trimming removed 4 bases from V and 6 bases from J; junction bases left unmatched: 7. This CDR3 is CSAIPGTGGYEKLFF. The CDR3 nucleotides read TGCAGTGCTATTCCCGGGACAGGGGGATATGAAAAACTGTTTTTT.

This clonotype was seen only a few times. The CDR3: CASSYQLAVKETQYF. The CDR3 region has the DNA TGTGCCAGCAGTTATCAACTAGCGGTAAAAGAGACCCAGTACTTC. The gene calls are TRBV6-5 and TRBJ2-5, with 8 bases that match TRBD2. This CDR3 comprises 15 residues. Germline CDR1 and CDR2: MNHEY and SVGAGI. V trimming: 3 bases; J trimming: 3 bases; junction bases outside the gene matches: 6.

This chain joins TRBV6-2 or TRBV6-3 and TRBJ1-5; 7 bases align to TRBD1. Per germline, CDR1 MNHEY and CDR2 SVGEGT. The CDR3 length is 16 residues. The V segment lost 6 bases and the J segment 4 bases; nucleotides outside the gene matches: 12. CDR3 DNA sequence: TGTGCCAGCAGCCTCGGGTCGGGACAGAAGAATCAGCCCCAGCATTTT. Translating gives CASSLGSGQKNQPQHF.

This clonotype was picked up a small number of times. The chain has TRBV5-1 and TRBJ2-5; no definite D call. V was cut by 4 bases and J by 2 bases, with 6 bases left in between. Germline loops: CDR1 SGHRS, CDR2 YFSETQ. The CDR3 is 12 residues long. CDR3 loop: CASSHLQETQYF. The CDR3 DNA reads as TGCGCCAGCAGCCACCTACAAGAGACCCAGTACTTC.

This clonotype was picked up many times. The chain has TRBV20-1 and TRBJ2-1, with TRBD2 identical over 13 bases. CDR3 length: 15 residues. CDR1 is DFQATT, CDR2 SNEGSKA, per germline (reference sequence). V lost 2 bases and J lost 7; bases outside the gene matches: 5. The DNA of the CDR3 is TGCAGTGCTAGATGGAGGACTAGCGGGAGTAATGAGCAGTTCTTC. Amino acid sequence: CSARWRTSGSNEQFF.

The chain combines TRBV6-2 or TRBV6-3 with TRBJ2-4, with D possibly matching TRBD1 (6 bases). Germline assignment: CDR1 MNHEY and CDR2 SVGEGT. V dropped 6 bases and J dropped 4 bases, with 13 bases sitting between them. The CDR3 covers 14 residues. CDR3 residues: CASRTLDSKNIQYF. CDR3 coding DNA: TGTGCCAGCAGGACCCTGGACAGTAAAAACATTCAGTACTTC.

The table lists this clonotype with many counts. The rearrangement links TRBV5-4 to TRBJ2-5; a possible D gene is TRBD2 (5 bases). This CDR3 is built from 14 residues. Germline CDR1 SGHNT, CDR2 YYREEE (reference sequence). V shed 0 bases and J shed 5 bases, with 11 bases lying between them. DNA for the CDR3: TGTGCCAGCAGCTTGGAGGCTAGCAGCGAGACCCAGTACTTC. Residues: CASSLEASSETQYF.

The chain couples TRBV28 to TRBJ2-2, with D perhaps TRBD2 (5 bases). This CDR3 spans 15 amino acids. V lost 5 bases to trimming and J lost 10 bases, with 20 bases between them. Germline loops: CDR1 MDHEN, CDR2 SYDVKM. As DNA, the CDR3 is TGTGCCAGCAGTCAAGGACTCTCATACACGGCGGAGCTGTTTTTT. Translated: CASSQGLSYTAELFF.

CDR3 residues: CASSLQRREGNEQFF. For the CDR3, the DNA is TGTGCCAGCAGCTTACAGCGCAGGGAAGGCAATGAGCAGTTCTTC. The rearrangement links TRBV7-9 to TRBJ2-1, with a possible D match to TRBD1 (5 bases). The CDR3 runs to 15 residues. CDR1 and CDR2 from the germline V gene are SEHNR and FQNEAQ (reference sequence). Trimming took off 2 bases at V and 6 bases at J, with 14 bases between the two ends.

The J gene is TRBJ2-3, the V gene TRBV15; the match to TRBD2 covers 14 bases. The CDR3 is 18 amino acids. Per the germline V gene, CDR1 is LNHNV and CDR2 is YYDKDF (reference sequence). V trimming: 3 bases; J trimming: 3 bases; junction bases outside the gene matches: 8. CDR3 region: CATSRRTSGGQQTDTQYF. CDR3 coding DNA: TGTGCCACCAGCAGGAGGACTAGCGGGGGGCAACAGACAGATACGCAGTATTTT.

J is TRBJ1-3 and V is TRBV7-2; D gene uncertain. With 1 base removed from V and 0 bases from J, the gap between germline ends came to 10 bases. CDR3 size: 16 residues. Germline V gene sequence: CDR1 SGHTA, CDR2 FQGNSA. The CDR3: CASSLVWSGSGNTIYF. CDR3 DNA: TGTGCCAGCAGCTTAGTGTGGAGTGGCTCTGGAAACACCATATATTTT.

The chain combines TRBV10-3 with TRBJ2-5; possibly TRBD2 for D (6 bases). The CDR3 extends over 13 amino acids. Trimming left V 4 bases short and J 4 bases short, with 10 bases between. Germline V CDR1 and CDR2: ENHRY, SYGVKD. The CDR3 loop reads CAISGGGVETQYF. The CDR3 DNA sequence: TGTGCCATCAGTGGCGGAGGGGTAGAGACCCAGTACTTC.

This chain uses TRBV3-1 with TRBJ2-1; TRBD2 matches at 11 bases. Germline-derived CDR1 and CDR2 are LGHDT and YNNKEL (reference sequence). The CDR3 sequence is 16 residues long. V lost 6 bases, J lost 8 bases, and 12 bases stayed unmatched. The CDR3 coding sequence is TGTGCCAGCAGTCGCTCCCCTAGCGGGGGGCGAGATGAGCAGTTCTTC. It encodes CASSRSPSGGRDEQFF.

This clonotype was picked up many times. The chain links TRBV20-1 to TRBJ2-3; tentative D call: TRBD1 (5 bases). The CDR3 is 14 amino acids. Per germline, CDR1 DFQATT and CDR2 SNEGSKA (reference sequence). The V and J ends lost 8 bases and 3 bases respectively, with 18 bases between them. CDR3 in amino acids: CSSRTGRLTDTQYF. The CDR3 bases are TGCAGTTCTCGAACAGGTCGTCTAACAGATACGCAGTATTTT.